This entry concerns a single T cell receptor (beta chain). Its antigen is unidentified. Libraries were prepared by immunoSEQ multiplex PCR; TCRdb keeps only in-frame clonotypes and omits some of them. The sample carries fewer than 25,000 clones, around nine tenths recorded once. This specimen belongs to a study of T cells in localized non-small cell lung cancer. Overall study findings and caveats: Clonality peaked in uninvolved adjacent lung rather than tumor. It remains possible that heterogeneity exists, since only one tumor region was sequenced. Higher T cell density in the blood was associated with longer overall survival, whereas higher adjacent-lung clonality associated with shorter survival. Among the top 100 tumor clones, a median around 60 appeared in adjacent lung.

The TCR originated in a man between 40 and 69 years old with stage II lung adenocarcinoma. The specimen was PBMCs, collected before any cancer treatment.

DNA for the CDR3: TGTGCCAGCAGTGAGAGACTAGCGGGACACACAGATACGCAGTATTTT. This codes for CASSERLAGHTDTQYF. The chain is built from TRBV6-1 and TRBJ2-3; 11 bases agree with TRBD2. Germline V gene lookup returns CDR1 MNHNS and CDR2 SASEGT. Trimming took 3 bases from V and 2 from J; bases not matched to a gene: 4. The CDR3 totals 16 residues.